These 24 T cell receptor beta chains were sequenced from one sample in a study of graft-versus-host responses after intestinal transplantation. No antigens are known for them. Profiling relied on immunoSEQ multiplex PCR, and the TCRdb table lists in-frame clones only, not all of them. The table shows about 100,000 clones, with about 90% occurring only once. Sequenced here: unstimulated CD4+ T cells sorted from spleen or lymph node cells, sampled before transplant. These receptors all come from a human donor who was the organ donor for an intestinal transplant.

The rearrangement uses TRBV5-4 and TRBJ2-5, with D hard to call. Trimming removed 1 base from V and 4 bases from J, with 8 bases in between. This CDR3 region has 13 residues. In germline, CDR1 is SGHNT, CDR2 YYREEE (reference sequence). CDR3 amino acids: CASSLYSTETQYF. The CDR3 DNA reads as TGTGCCAGCAGCTTGTACAGTACAGAGACCCAGTACTTC. Drawing the rest from reference TRBV5-4 and TRBJ2-5, the complete variable domain is ETGVTQSPTHLIKTRGQQVTLRCSSQSGHNTVSWYQQALGQGPQFIFQYYREEENGRGNFPPRFSGLQFPNYSSELNVNALELDDSALYLCASSLYSTETQYFGPGTRLLVL.

The rearrangement links TRBV9 to TRBJ2-3, with D possibly being TRBD1 (6 bases). Germline values: CDR1 SGDLS, CDR2 YYNGEE. CDR3 length: 12 residues. V was shortened by 3 bases and J by 8 bases, with 10 bases between the two germline ends. CDR3 sequence: CASSASRGTQYF. The CDR3 region has the DNA TGTGCCAGCAGCGCGTCCAGGGGTACGCAGTATTTT.

The rearrangement joins TRBV6-5 to TRBJ1-1; possible D gene TRBD1, 6 bases. There are 16 residues in the CDR3. Deletions cut 0 bases from V and 0 bases from J, with 11 bases between. Germline CDR1 reads MNHEY; CDR2 reads SVGAGI. The CDR3 is CASSYSGGAVNTEAFF. The CDR3 nucleotides read TGTGCCAGCAGTTACTCGGGGGGGGCTGTGAACACTGAAGCTTTCTTT.

In this sample, this clone turned up once. The chain carries TRBV11-3 and TRBJ2-1; D remains ambiguous. The germline V gene has CDR1 SGHNT and CDR2 YENEEA. The CDR3 has 14 residues. Trimming took 5 bases from V and 6 from J, leaving 14 bases between them. CDR3 nucleotide sequence: TGTGCCAGCAGCCTTCAGACACGCACCAATGAGCAGTTCTTC. As protein: CASSLQTRTNEQFF.

This clone was counted once. This chain connects TRBV29-1 to TRBJ2-2; 7 bases are a match to TRBD1. Trimming removed 7 bases from V and 4 bases from J; junction bases left unmatched: 9. The CDR3 runs 14 residues. Germline CDR1 and CDR2: SQVTM and ANQGSEA. DNA of the CDR3: TGCAGCGCTATACAGGGGACGAGCACCGGGGAGCTGTTTTTT. Its protein product is CSAIQGTSTGELFF.

The chain combines TRBV5-1 with TRBJ1-6; D perhaps matches TRBD1 (6 bases). This CDR3 has 15 residues. Germline CDR1 SGHRS, CDR2 YFSETQ. V lost 5 bases and J 5 bases, leaving 14 bases between the germline ends. This CDR3 is CASSSIGGNNSPLHF. DNA of the CDR3: TGCGCCAGCAGTTCTATAGGGGGTAATAATTCACCCCTCCACTTT.

V is TRBV7-3 and J is TRBJ1-5; TRBD1 might be the D (6 bases). The germline CDR1 and CDR2 sequences are SGHTA and FQGTGA. The CDR3 extends over 20 amino acids. The V and J ends lost 5 bases and 0 bases respectively, with 26 bases between them. CDR3 protein: CASSPMTGREVLYSNQPQHF. DNA for the CDR3: TGTGCCAGCAGCCCTATGACAGGTCGGGAAGTTTTATATAGCAATCAGCCCCAGCATTTT.

This clone was recorded once. The chain is built from TRBV9 and TRBJ2-7, with 11 bases aligning to TRBD1. CDR1 and CDR2 (germline): SGDLS, YYNGEE. V lost 3 bases and J lost 0; bases outside the gene matches: 2. CDR3 length: 15 residues. DNA for the CDR3: TGTGCCAGCAGCGCCGGGACAGGGGGCTCCTACGAGCAGTACTTC. Protein: CASSAGTGGSYEQYF.

The V call is TRBV27, the J call TRBJ2-7; 8 bases fit TRBD2. With V trimmed by 3 bases and J by 1 base, 5 bases remained unmatched. Germline V gene lookup returns CDR1 MNHEY and CDR2 SMNVEV (reference sequence). The CDR3 spans 15 residues. The CDR3 coding sequence is TGTGCCAGCAGTTTTAACGGGAGGGGATCCTACGAGCAGTACTTC. Its protein product is CASSFNGRGSYEQYF.

The V call is TRBV6-6, the J call TRBJ2-5, with D hard to call. From germline, CDR1 is MNHNY and CDR2 SVGAGI (reference sequence). Trimming removed 0 bases at V and 5 bases at J, with 4 bases between. The CDR3 is made up of 12 amino acids. CDR3 sequence: CASSYSSETQYF. The CDR3 coding sequence is TGTGCCAGCAGTTACTCTAGCGAGACCCAGTACTTC.

The V gene is TRBV6-1, the J gene TRBJ1-1, with 8 bases aligning to TRBD1. Germline assignment: CDR1 MNHNS and CDR2 SASEGT. CDR3 length equals 17 residues. V shed 4 bases, J shed 1 base, and the junction held 11 bases outside the gene matches. The CDR3 here is CASSVTGGPHRNTEAFF. The CDR3 bases are TGTGCCAGCAGTGTTACAGGGGGACCTCATCGGAACACTGAAGCTTTCTTT.

The V gene is TRBV5-1, the J gene TRBJ1-2; D perhaps matches TRBD1 (6 bases). The V and J ends lost 4 bases and 0 bases respectively, with 16 bases between them. The CDR3 spans 16 residues. The germline gives CDR1 SGHRS, CDR2 YFSETQ. The CDR3 nucleotides are TGCGCCAGCAGCGATGCAGGGGTCGCTCCTAACTATGGCTACACCTTC. Translation: CASSDAGVAPNYGYTF.

For this clone: One junction end does not reproduce the germline sequence, and a read error may be involved. Other DNA sequences from this sample encode an identical CDR3 as well. This rearrangement joins TRBV19 to TRBJ1-5; D might be TRBD1 (5 bases). Germline CDR1 reads LNHDA; CDR2 reads SQIVND (reference sequence). The CDR3 sequence is 14 residues long. CDR3 sequence (DNA): TGTGCCAGTACACGCAGGGAGAACAATCAGCCTCAGCATTTT. Translating gives CASTRRENNQPQHF.

The rearrangement links TRBV4-1 to TRBJ2-5, with 15 bases fitting TRBD2. Unmatched junction bases numbered 6, after V lost 0 bases and J lost 4 bases. This CDR3 has 18 residues. CDR1 is MGHRA and CDR2 is YSYEKL in the germline V gene. CDR3 protein: CASSQDKGLAGGGETQYF. CDR3 bases: TGCGCCAGCAGCCAAGATAAGGGACTAGCGGGGGGAGGAGAGACCCAGTACTTC.

This rearrangement joins TRBV11-3 to TRBJ2-5; 11 bases agree with TRBD1. J lost 4 bases, V lost 4 bases, and 11 bases had no gene match. Per germline, CDR1 SGHNT and CDR2 YENEEA. This CDR3 has 17 residues. The CDR3 spells CASSSPTGQGVLETQYF. The CDR3 bases are TGTGCCAGCAGCTCCCCGACGGGACAGGGGGTTTTAGAGACCCAGTACTTC.

The V and J genes are TRBV30 and TRBJ2-5; D unclear. V was pared by 3 bases and J by 4 bases, with 6 bases between. Looked up from germline, CDR1 is GTSNPN and CDR2 is SVGIG (reference sequence). The CDR3 runs 11 residues. The CDR3 here is CAWRSGETQYF. The CDR3 DNA reads TGTGCCTGGAGATCCGGAGAGACCCAGTACTTC.

The CDR3 nucleotides read TGTGCCAGCAGCCAAGATCCGAGGACCGACTACGAGCAGTACTTC. Protein product: CASSQDPRTDYEQYF. The chain combines TRBV4-2 with TRBJ2-7, with D hard to call. This CDR3 comprises 15 residues. Germline loops: CDR1 LGHNA, CDR2 YNFKEQ. V was trimmed by 0 bases and J by 3 bases, leaving 12 bases between them.

V and J are TRBV30 and TRBJ1-3; D remains ambiguous. V lost 1 base to trimming and J lost 9 bases, with 10 bases between them. The germline CDR1 and CDR2 sequences are GTSNPN and SVGIG (reference sequence). This CDR3 spans 12 amino acids. The CDR3 coding sequence is TGTGCCTGGAGTGGGGCAGTGGGCACCATATATTTT. This sequence encodes CAWSGAVGTIYF.

This chain uses TRBV7-6 with TRBJ2-5; TRBD2 matches 10 bases. TRBJ2-7 explains the end of the DNA better; the J call may be wrong. Per the germline V gene, CDR1 is SGHVS and CDR2 is FNYEAQ. This CDR3 has 16 residues. In nucleotides, the CDR3 is TGTGCCAGCAGCTTAGAAGTAGCGGGGGGAGGTTACGAGCAGTACTTC. Protein product: CASSLEVAGGGYEQYF.

The chain carries TRBV19 and TRBJ2-3; no reliable D call. Germline CDR1 is LNHDA and CDR2 is SQIVND (reference sequence). This CDR3 spans 13 amino acids. CDR3 in DNA: TGTGCTGTAGGTAGGGTGGGCACAGATACGCAGTATTTT. Its protein product is CAVGRVGTDTQYF.

The chain links TRBV2 to TRBJ2-2; D possibly matches TRBD1 or TRBD2 (6 bases each). Germline lookup yields CDR1 SNHLY and CDR2 FYNNEI. The CDR3 has 14 residues. The germline V and J ends were trimmed by 6 bases and 5 bases, with 13 bases remaining between them. The CDR3 sequence is CASRSTGGTGELFF. CDR3 sequence (DNA): TGTGCCAGCAGATCGACAGGAGGGACCGGGGAGCTGTTTTTT.

The gene calls are TRBV7-9 and TRBJ1-1; 7 positions match TRBD1. The J segment lost 1 base and the V segment lost 5 bases, leaving 4 bases of the junction unmatched. CDR3 length: 14 residues. Germline V CDR1 and CDR2: SEHNR, FQNEAQ (reference sequence). The CDR3 is CASSVGTANTEAFF. As DNA, the CDR3 is TGTGCCAGCAGCGTCGGGACAGCGAACACTGAAGCTTTCTTT.

The CDR3 nucleotides are TGTGCCTGGAGTGCCCAGGGAAGGCAAGGAGATACGCAGTATTTT. This codes for CAWSAQGRQGDTQYF. V usage is TRBV30 and J usage is TRBJ2-3, with D maybe TRBD1 (5 bases). The CDR3 runs to 15 residues. The V gene's germline CDR1 is GTSNPN and CDR2 SVGIG (reference sequence). V lost 1 base to trimming and J lost 5 bases, with 16 bases between them.

The chain uses TRBV5-1 and TRBJ2-2, with TRBD2 matching over 8 bases. CDR1 is SGHRS, CDR2 YFSETQ, per germline. J gave up 0 bases and V 0 bases, and 1 base lay outside the gene matches. CDR3 length: 16 amino acids. CDR3: CASSLGAGANTGELFF. DNA of the CDR3: TGCGCCAGCAGCTTGGGAGCGGGAGCGAACACCGGGGAGCTGTTTTTT.